Presented here are 29 T cell receptor beta chains from one specimen sequenced in a study of cytomegalovirus exposure and HLA in healthy donors (dated by TCRdb to about 2017). Library preparation was by the immunoSEQ multiplex PCR assay. A mixture of 60 forward primers for TCR Vbeta segments and 13 reverse primers for TCR Jbeta segments was used in the multiplex PCR. The clones in this table, taken by TCRdb from immuneACCESS, are in-frame only. Not every clone is retained; where verified, under half of the shortfall comes from an unresolved V gene, and the cause of the rest is unknown. Present in this sample are about 120,000 clones, about three quarters of which were seen just once. About 6% of the sample rests with the top ten. The sequencing sample was made of PBMCs. Source of these receptors: a woman in her thirties or forties in good health and CMV-seronegative.

The chain couples TRBV6-5 to TRBJ2-3; D unresolved. Germline CDR1 reads MNHEY; CDR2 reads SVGAGI. Trimming stripped 3 bases from V and 4 bases from J, with 17 bases between. There are 16 residues in the CDR3. The CDR3 sequence: CASSYKHVQHPDTQYF. In DNA form, the CDR3 reads TGTGCCAGCAGTTATAAACACGTCCAACACCCAGATACGCAGTATTTT.

The chain links TRBV7-2 to TRBJ2-7; 13 bases align to TRBD2. In germline, CDR1 is SGHTA, CDR2 FQGNSA. The CDR3 runs to 17 residues. V lost 4 bases to trimming and J lost 2 bases; unmatched junction nucleotides: 8. The DNA of the CDR3 is TGTGCCAGCAGCTGGCGGACTAGCGGGAGAATCCCCTACGAGCAGTACTTC. Encoded protein: CASSWRTSGRIPYEQYF.

The chain is built from TRBV5-1 and TRBJ2-7; D possibly corresponds to TRBD2 (6 bases). V lost 0 bases, J lost 4 bases, and 11 bases lay in between. CDR3 length: 14 residues. Looked up from germline, CDR1 is SGHRS and CDR2 is YFSETQ. The CDR3 here is CASSLEYGGYEQYF. The CDR3 coding sequence is TGCGCCAGCAGCTTGGAGTACGGGGGATACGAGCAGTACTTC.

The CDR3 is CAAGVGLGQPQHF. DNA for the CDR3: TGTGCGGCGGGTGTGGGTCTTGGTCAGCCCCAGCATTTT. The V gene is TRBV6-1, the J gene TRBJ1-5; D is uncertain. Germline V gives CDR1 MNHNS, CDR2 SASEGT. The length of the CDR3 is 13 residues.

The chain is built from TRBV27 and TRBJ1-1, with TRBD1 matching over 10 bases. Germline lookup yields CDR1 MNHEY and CDR2 SMNVEV (reference sequence). The CDR3 totals 15 residues. J lost 5 bases, V lost 2 bases, and 5 bases had no gene match. CDR3 amino acids: CASSLVGQGRTEAFF. CDR3 sequence (DNA): TGTGCCAGCAGTTTAGTGGGACAGGGGAGGACTGAAGCTTTCTTT.

V usage is TRBV19 and J usage is TRBJ1-1; no reliable D call. The CDR3 is made up of 14 amino acids. The ends were cut back, 2 bases at V and 4 bases at J, with 11 bases in the middle. In germline, CDR1 is LNHDA, CDR2 SQIVND (reference sequence). CDR3: CASSIWSGSTEAFF. The CDR3 bases are TGTGCCAGTAGTATATGGAGTGGGAGCACTGAAGCTTTCTTT.

The J gene is TRBJ2-7, the V gene TRBV10-1; D is ambiguous. The germline gives CDR1 WNHNN, CDR2 SYGVQD (reference sequence). The CDR3 spans 13 residues. The V end lost 2 bases, the J end lost 2 bases, and 7 bases lay between the germline ends. In DNA form, the CDR3 reads TGCGCCAGCAGTGAGGGGCAGGCCTACGAGCAGTACTTC. The encoded protein is CASSEGQAYEQYF.

CDR3 sequence (DNA): TGTGCCAGCAGTGAGCGGGAAAACATTCAGTACTTC. Its protein product is CASSERENIQYF. This sequence joins TRBV2 and TRBJ2-4; the D gene is possibly TRBD2 (5 bases). The germline CDR1 and CDR2 sequences are SNHLY and FYNNEI. The V end was cut by 3 bases, the J end by 5 bases, with 5 bases between. The CDR3 sequence is 12 residues long.

The count of this clone is one. V is TRBV11-3 and J is TRBJ2-3; 9 bases are a match to TRBD2. Germline-derived CDR1 and CDR2 are SGHNT and YENEEA. The CDR3 loop spans 15 amino acids. Losses at the gene ends were 5 bases for V and 5 bases for J; bases not matched to a gene: 8. The chain's CDR3 is CASSPSGRTGDTQYF. CDR3 nucleotides: TGTGCCAGCAGCCCCAGCGGGAGGACGGGAGATACGCAGTATTTT.

The chain is built from TRBV5-5 and TRBJ1-1, with D possibly matching TRBD1 (6 bases). The length of the CDR3 is 14 residues. V was trimmed by 1 base and J by 1 base, leaving 8 bases between them. CDR1 SGHKS and CDR2 YYEKEE come from the germline V gene (reference sequence). CDR3 DNA: TGTGCCAGCAGCTTGTCACAGGGGAACACTGAAGCTTTCTTT. Protein: CASSLSQGNTEAFF.

The V and J genes are TRBV11-2 and TRBJ1-3; no clear D gene. Trimming took 5 bases from V and 5 from J, leaving 10 bases between them. The length of the CDR3 is 13 residues. The germline V gene encodes CDR1 SGHAT and CDR2 FQNNGV. CDR3 in amino acids: CASSTGYRNTIYF. CDR3 in DNA: TGTGCCAGCAGCACCGGTTACCGAAACACCATATATTTT.

J is TRBJ1-2 and V is TRBV28, with 8 bases aligning to TRBD1. This CDR3 is 14 amino acids long. V lost 7 bases to trimming and J lost 8 bases; unmatched junction nucleotides: 12. CDR1 MDHEN and CDR2 SYDVKM come from the germline V gene. The CDR3, as DNA: TGTGCCAGCATTTCTGCGGACAGGGCAGACGGCTACACCTTC. It codes for CASISADRADGYTF.

This chain links TRBV28 with TRBJ1-5, with unresolved D. V lost 3 bases to trimming and J lost 4 bases, with 10 bases between them. CDR1 and CDR2 from the germline V gene are MDHEN and SYDVKM. CDR3 size: 14 residues. The CDR3 here is CASSFAGDNQPQHF. The CDR3, as DNA: TGTGCCAGCAGTTTCGCCGGGGATAATCAGCCCCAGCATTTT.

The genes are TRBV6-5 and TRBJ2-3; 13 bases line up with TRBD2. With 0 bases clipped from V and 5 bases from J, the junction kept 2 bases outside the gene matches. Germline CDR1 reads MNHEY; CDR2 reads SVGAGI. This CDR3 region has 16 residues. CDR3 coding DNA: TGTGCCAGCAGTTACTCACTAGCGGGAGGGCAAGATACGCAGTATTTT. It encodes CASSYSLAGGQDTQYF.

This clone was recorded only once. The rearrangement links TRBV28 to TRBJ1-2, with D unclear. The CDR3 consists of 14 residues. The V end lost 3 bases, the J end lost 7 bases, and 15 bases lay between the germline ends. Germline CDR1 is MDHEN and CDR2 is SYDVKM. The CDR3 DNA reads as TGTGCCAGCAGTTTTTTGAGCCAGCGGGGTGGCTACACCTTC. Residues: CASSFLSQRGGYTF.

The chain has TRBV9 and TRBJ2-3; 7 bases are shared with TRBD2. Germline trimming cut 0 bases from V and 1 base from J; bases unmatched to any gene: 11. CDR3 size: 18 residues. The germline V gene encodes CDR1 SGDLS and CDR2 YYNGEE. In DNA, the CDR3 is TGTGCCAGCAGCGTAGCGGGAGGCTCTTGGGTTGGCACAGATACGCAGTATTTT. It translates to CASSVAGGSWVGTDTQYF. The whole variable domain, remainder taken from reference TRBV9 and TRBJ2-3, is DSGVTQTPKHLITATGQRVTLRCSPRSGDLSVYWYQQSLDQGLQFLIQYYNGEERAKGNILERFSAQQFPDLHSELNLSSLELGDSALYFCASSVAGGSWVGTDTQYFGPGTRLTVL.

The rearrangement joins TRBV4-1 to TRBJ2-5, with 8 nucleotides matching TRBD2. The germline V gene has CDR1 MGHRA and CDR2 YSYEKL. The CDR3 covers 15 residues. With V trimmed by 6 bases and J by 5 bases, 11 bases remained unmatched. In DNA, the CDR3 is TGCGCCAGCAGTCGCGGGAGGCCGGGAGGTGAGACCCAGTACTTC. Translation: CASSRGRPGGETQYF.

V and J are TRBV2 and TRBJ1-2, with 7 bases fitting TRBD1. CDR3 length: 13 amino acids. The germline V gene encodes CDR1 SNHLY and CDR2 FYNNEI. J was trimmed by 8 bases and V by 5 bases; bases with no gene match: 8. In DNA, the CDR3 is TGTGCCAGCAGTTACGGACAGGTGGGCGGCTACACCTTC. Amino acids: CASSYGQVGGYTF.

The chain combines TRBV7-9 with TRBJ2-1, with D possibly matching TRBD1 (6 bases). With 5 bases removed from V and 3 bases from J, the gap between germline ends came to 8 bases. CDR3 length: 13 residues. Looked up from germline, CDR1 is SEHNR and CDR2 is FQNEAQ (reference sequence). The CDR3 region has the DNA TGTGCCAGCAGCAGGACAGACTACAATGAGCAGTTCTTC. Translation gives CASSRTDYNEQFF.

The chain joins TRBV15 to TRBJ1-2; D gene unclear. V was shortened by 0 bases and J by 3 bases, with 14 bases between the two germline ends. The CDR3 contains 16 residues. The germline gives CDR1 LNHNV, CDR2 YYDKDF (reference sequence). The CDR3 region has the DNA TGTGCCACCAGCAGAGATGTCCGAGGATGGGACTATGGCTACACCTTC. Translating gives CATSRDVRGWDYGYTF.

As DNA, the CDR3 is TGTGCCAGTAGTTCGGGCGGGTCCGCCTACGAGCAGTACTTC. Translated, it gives CASSSGGSAYEQYF. The chain couples TRBV19 to TRBJ2-7, with TRBD2 as a possible D gene (5 bases). V lost 5 bases, J lost 2 bases, and 13 bases lay in between. The CDR3 contains 14 residues. CDR1 is LNHDA and CDR2 is SQIVND in the germline V gene (reference sequence).

CDR3 sequence (DNA): TGTGCCAGCAGCTTTTCAGGACAGGGGAAGGAGCAGTACTTC. This encodes CASSFSGQGKEQYF. The gene calls are TRBV7-2 and TRBJ2-7; 9 bases fit TRBD1. This CDR3 is built from 14 residues. The V gene's germline CDR1 is SGHTA and CDR2 FQGNSA. V gave up 3 bases and J gave up 7 bases; unmatched junction bases: 7.

This chain uses TRBV28 with TRBJ2-7; D possibly corresponds to TRBD2 (6 bases). CDR1 is MDHEN and CDR2 is SYDVKM in the germline V gene. The CDR3 runs to 16 residues. Trimming cost V 4 bases and J 2 bases, with 18 bases left between them. CDR3 loop: CASSSLGGNPAYEQYF. DNA of the CDR3: TGTGCCAGCAGTTCCCTCGGGGGTAATCCCGCCTACGAGCAGTACTTC.

This chain connects TRBV6-5 to TRBJ1-1; D not resolved. CDR3 length equals 13 residues. V gave up 2 bases and J gave up 6 bases, with 10 bases separating them. Germline CDR1 is MNHEY and CDR2 is SVGAGI. DNA of the CDR3: TGTGCCAGCAGTTACGAGGTTCGGGCTGAAGCTTTCTTT. This codes for CASSYEVRAEAFF.

This clone was observed a few times. The DNA of the CDR3 is TGCGCCAGCAGCAGGGAGGGACAGGGCTACGAGCAGTACTTC. As protein: CASSREGQGYEQYF. J is TRBJ2-7 and V is TRBV5-1; TRBD1 matches 9 bases. This CDR3 has 14 residues. V lost 4 bases, J lost 3 bases, and 5 bases stayed unmatched. Germline V gives CDR1 SGHRS, CDR2 YFSETQ.

This clone was observed a handful of times. This chain links TRBV11-2 with TRBJ2-7; D perhaps matches TRBD1 (6 bases). Germline assignment: CDR1 SGHAT and CDR2 FQNNGV. CDR3 size: 14 residues. V was clipped by 4 bases and J by 5 bases, with 15 bases between them. CDR3 loop: CASSSPRGTNEQYF. CDR3 DNA sequence: TGTGCCAGCAGCTCCCCCAGGGGAACCAACGAGCAGTACTTC.

This sequence joins TRBV2 and TRBJ2-5; D remains ambiguous. V shed 6 bases and J shed 2 bases, with 22 bases lying between them. Germline V gene lookup returns CDR1 SNHLY and CDR2 FYNNEI. The CDR3 has 17 residues. This CDR3 is CASRYPGPSPLQETQYF. The CDR3 bases are TGTGCCAGCAGGTATCCGGGTCCATCTCCCCTGCAAGAGACCCAGTACTTC.

The table lists this clone with a few counts. This sequence joins TRBV27 and TRBJ1-2, with D perhaps TRBD1 (5 bases). The CDR3 has 13 residues. Germline V gene lookup returns CDR1 MNHEY and CDR2 SMNVEV (reference sequence). The V end lost 8 bases, the J end lost 4 bases, and 14 bases lay between the germline ends. Here the CDR3 DNA reads TGTGCCAGCTGGGGGGGTTGGTTCTATGGCTACACCTTC. Translated: CASWGGWFYGYTF.

This clone was detected a few times. CDR3 coding DNA: TGCGCCAGCAGCCAAGTTTCAGACAGTAATTCACCCCTCCACTTT. The encoded protein is CASSQVSDSNSPLHF. The chain uses TRBV4-3 and TRBJ1-6; D is possibly TRBD1 (5 bases). This CDR3 is 15 amino acids long. CDR1 is LGHNA, CDR2 YSLEER, per germline. Trimming cost V 1 base and J 6 bases, with 10 bases left between them.